This TCR beta chain comes out of a study of blood T cell repertoires in COVID-19. In the study overall: COVID-19 samples from acute and convalescent phases originated in the United States, Italy and Spain. Sample material is recorded as cDNA or gDNA derived from T cells, B-cell-depleted T cells, or PBMCs.

Libraries were prepared by immunoSEQ multiplex PCR; TCRdb keeps only in-frame clonotypes and omits some of them. The data show about 160,000 clones, with about 90% seen just once and about 5.3% held by the top ten. V lost 5 bases, J lost 9 bases, and 21 bases lay in between. Per germline, CDR1 SGHRS and CDR2 YFSETQ. This CDR3 has 16 residues. V and J are TRBV5-1 and TRBJ1-6; TRBD1 is a possible D gene (6 bases). This clonotype was sampled from a man aged 30-40 years with COVID-19, enrolled during active disease. The sequenced material came from peripheral blood. The CDR3 bases are TGCGCCAGCAGGCAAGGTTACAGGGTTGGTGGTTCACCCCTCCACTTT. Its translation is CASRQGYRVGGSPLHF.